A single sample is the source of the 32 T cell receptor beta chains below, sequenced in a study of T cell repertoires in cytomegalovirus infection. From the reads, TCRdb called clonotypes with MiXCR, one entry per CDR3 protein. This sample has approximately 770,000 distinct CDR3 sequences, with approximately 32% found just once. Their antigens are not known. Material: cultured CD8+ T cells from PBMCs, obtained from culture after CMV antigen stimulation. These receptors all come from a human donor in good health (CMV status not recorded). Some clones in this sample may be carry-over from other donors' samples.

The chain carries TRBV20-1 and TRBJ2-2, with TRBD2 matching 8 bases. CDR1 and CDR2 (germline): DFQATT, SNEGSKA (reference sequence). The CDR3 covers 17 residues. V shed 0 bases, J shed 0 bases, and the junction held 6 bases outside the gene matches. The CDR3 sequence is CSARDPAGDPNTGELFF. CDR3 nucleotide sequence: TGCAGTGCTAGAGATCCAGCGGGGGATCCGAACACCGGGGAGCTGTTTTTT.

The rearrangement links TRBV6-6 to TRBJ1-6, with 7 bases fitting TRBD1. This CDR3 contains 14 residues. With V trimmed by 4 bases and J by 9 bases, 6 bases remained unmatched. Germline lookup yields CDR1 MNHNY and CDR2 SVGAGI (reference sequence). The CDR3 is CASSSGGPGSPLHF. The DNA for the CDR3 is TGTGCCAGCAGTTCAGGGGGTCCGGGTTCACCCCTCCACTTT.

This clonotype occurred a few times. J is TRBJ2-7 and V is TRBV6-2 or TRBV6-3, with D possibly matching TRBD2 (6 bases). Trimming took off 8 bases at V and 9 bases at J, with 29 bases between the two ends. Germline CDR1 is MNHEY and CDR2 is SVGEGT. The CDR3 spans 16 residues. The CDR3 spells CASGEMEGTPLEWQYV. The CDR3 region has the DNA TGTGCCAGCGGGGAGATGGAGGGGACCCCTTTGGAGTGGCAGTACGTC.

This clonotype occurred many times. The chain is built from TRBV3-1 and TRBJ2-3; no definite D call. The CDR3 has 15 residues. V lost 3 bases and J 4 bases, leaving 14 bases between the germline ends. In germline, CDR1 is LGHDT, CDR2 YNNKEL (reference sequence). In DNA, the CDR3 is TGTGCCAGCAGCCACCCCCTGGGGATCGCAGATACGCAGTATTTT. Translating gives CASSHPLGIADTQYF.

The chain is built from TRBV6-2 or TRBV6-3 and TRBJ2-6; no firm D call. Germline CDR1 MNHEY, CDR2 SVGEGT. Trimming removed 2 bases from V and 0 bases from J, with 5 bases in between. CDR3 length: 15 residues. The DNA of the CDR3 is TGTGCCAGCAGTTACGGGTACTCTGGGGCCAACGTCCTGACTTTC. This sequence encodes CASSYGYSGANVLTF.

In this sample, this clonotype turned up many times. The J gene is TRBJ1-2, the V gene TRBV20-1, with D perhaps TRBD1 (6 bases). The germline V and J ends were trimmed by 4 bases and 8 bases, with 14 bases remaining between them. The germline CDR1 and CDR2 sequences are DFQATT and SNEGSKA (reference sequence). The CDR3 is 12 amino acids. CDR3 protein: CSANREAGGYTF. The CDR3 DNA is TGCAGTGCTAACAGGGAAGCGGGAGGCTACACCTTC.

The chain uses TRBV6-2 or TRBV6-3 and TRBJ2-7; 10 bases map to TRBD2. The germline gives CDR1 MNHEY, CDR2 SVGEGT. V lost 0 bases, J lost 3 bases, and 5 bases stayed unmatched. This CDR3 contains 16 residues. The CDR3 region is CASSYSRLAGDYEQYV. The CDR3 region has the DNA TGTGCCAGCAGTTACTCGAGGCTAGCGGGGGACTACGAGCAGTACGTC.

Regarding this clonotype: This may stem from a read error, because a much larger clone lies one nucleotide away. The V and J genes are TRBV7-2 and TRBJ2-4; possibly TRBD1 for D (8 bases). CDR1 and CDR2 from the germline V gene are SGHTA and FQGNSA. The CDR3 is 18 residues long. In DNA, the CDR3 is TGTGCCAGCAGCTCCCGGGACAGGCTGAGACTAGCCAAAAACAATCAGTACTTC. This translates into CASSSRDRLRLAKNNQYF.

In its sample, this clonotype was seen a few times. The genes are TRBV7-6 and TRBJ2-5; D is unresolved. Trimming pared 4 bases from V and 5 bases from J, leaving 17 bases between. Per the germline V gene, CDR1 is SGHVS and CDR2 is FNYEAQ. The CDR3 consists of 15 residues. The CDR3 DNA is TGTGCCAGCAGCTCAAACCGCGGACCAGGCGAGACCCAGTACTTC. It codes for CASSSNRGPGETQYF.

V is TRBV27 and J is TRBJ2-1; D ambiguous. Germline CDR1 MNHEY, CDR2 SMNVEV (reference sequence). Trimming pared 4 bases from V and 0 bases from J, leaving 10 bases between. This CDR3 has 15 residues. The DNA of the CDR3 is TGTGCCAGCAGTTACATCTCTAGCTCCTACAATGAGCAGTTCTTC. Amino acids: CASSYISSSYNEQFF.

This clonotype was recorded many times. As DNA, the CDR3 is TGTGCCAGCAGCTTTGGGGGCGCGGGCTATGGCTACACCTTC. This codes for CASSFGGAGYGYTF. The chain employs TRBV7-2 and TRBJ1-2, with D possibly TRBD1 on 6 matching bases. The germline V gene has CDR1 SGHTA and CDR2 FQGNSA. The length of the CDR3 is 14 residues. V lost 3 bases to trimming and J lost 4 bases, with 12 bases between them. The full variable domain, with the rest looked up from reference TRBV7-2 and TRBJ1-2, is GAGVSQSPSNKVTEKGKDVELRCDPISGHTALYWYRQSLGQGLEFLIYFQGNSAPDKSGLPSDRFSAERTGGSVSTLTIQRTQQEDSAVYLCASSFGGAGYGYTFGSGTRLTVV.

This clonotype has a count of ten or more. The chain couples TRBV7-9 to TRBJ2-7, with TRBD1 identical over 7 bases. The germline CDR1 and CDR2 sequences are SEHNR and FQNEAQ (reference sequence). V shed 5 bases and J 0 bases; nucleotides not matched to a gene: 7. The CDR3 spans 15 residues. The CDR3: CASSHADRDSYEQYF. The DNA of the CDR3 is TGTGCCAGCAGCCACGCCGACAGGGACTCCTACGAGCAGTACTTC.

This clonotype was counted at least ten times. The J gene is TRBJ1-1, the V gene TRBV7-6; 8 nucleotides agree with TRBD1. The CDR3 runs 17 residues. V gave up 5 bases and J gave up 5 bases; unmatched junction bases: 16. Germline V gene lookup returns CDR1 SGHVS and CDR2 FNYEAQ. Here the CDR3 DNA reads TGTGCCAGCAGCCAACGCCGACAGGGGCTGGAACGGACTGAAGCTTTCTTT. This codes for CASSQRRQGLERTEAFF.

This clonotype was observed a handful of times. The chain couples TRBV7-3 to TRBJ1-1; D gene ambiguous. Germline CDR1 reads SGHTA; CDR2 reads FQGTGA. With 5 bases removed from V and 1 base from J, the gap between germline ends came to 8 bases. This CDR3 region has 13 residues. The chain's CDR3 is CASSDDENTEAFF. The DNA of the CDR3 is TGTGCCAGCAGCGACGACGAGAACACTGAAGCTTTCTTT.

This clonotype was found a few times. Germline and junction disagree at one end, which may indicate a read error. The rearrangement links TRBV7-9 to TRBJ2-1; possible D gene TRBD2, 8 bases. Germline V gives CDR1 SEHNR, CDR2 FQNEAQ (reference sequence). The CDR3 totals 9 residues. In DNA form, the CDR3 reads TGTGCCCTCGGGAGGGGACAGAGTTTC. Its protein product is CALGRGQSF.

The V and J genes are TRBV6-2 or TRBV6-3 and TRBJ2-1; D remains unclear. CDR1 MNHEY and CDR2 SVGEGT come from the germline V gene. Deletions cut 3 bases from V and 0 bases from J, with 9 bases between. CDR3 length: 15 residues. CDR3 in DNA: TGTGCCAGCAGTTATGACAACCCCTCCTACAATGAGCAGTTCTTC. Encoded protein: CASSYDNPSYNEQFF.

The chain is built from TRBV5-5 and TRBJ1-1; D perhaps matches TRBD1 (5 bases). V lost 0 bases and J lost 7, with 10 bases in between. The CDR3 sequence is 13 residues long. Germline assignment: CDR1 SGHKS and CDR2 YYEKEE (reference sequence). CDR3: CASSLEGRVEAFF. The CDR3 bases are TGTGCCAGCAGCTTGGAGGGCAGGGTTGAAGCTTTCTTT.

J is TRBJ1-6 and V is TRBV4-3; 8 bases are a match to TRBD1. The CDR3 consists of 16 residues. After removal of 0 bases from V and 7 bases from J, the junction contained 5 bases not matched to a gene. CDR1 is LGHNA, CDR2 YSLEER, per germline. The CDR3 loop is CASSQDWTGRNSPLHF. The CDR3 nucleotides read TGCGCCAGCAGCCAAGATTGGACAGGGAGGAATTCACCCCTCCACTTT.

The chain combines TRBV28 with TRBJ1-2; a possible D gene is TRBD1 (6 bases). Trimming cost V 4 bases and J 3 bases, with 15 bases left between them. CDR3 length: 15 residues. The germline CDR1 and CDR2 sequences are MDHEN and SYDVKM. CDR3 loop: CASSYSHRAYYGYTF. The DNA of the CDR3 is TGTGCCAGCAGTTACTCCCACAGGGCATACTATGGCTACACCTTC.

The CDR3 protein is CASSSEDRGAEQFF. DNA for the CDR3: TGTGCCAGCAGCTCAGAGGACAGGGGGGCTGAGCAGTTCTTC. V is TRBV7-9 and J is TRBJ2-1; the match to TRBD1 covers 10 bases. Looked up from germline, CDR1 is SEHNR and CDR2 is FQNEAQ (reference sequence). Germline trimming cut 4 bases from V and 9 bases from J; bases unmatched to any gene: 6. This CDR3 has 14 amino acids.

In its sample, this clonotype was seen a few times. This CDR3 reads CAISVSLGTGKFLQETQYF. Written as DNA, the CDR3 is TGTGCCATCAGTGTCAGTCTCGGGACAGGGAAGTTTTTACAAGAGACCCAGTACTTC. This sequence joins TRBV10-3 and TRBJ2-5; 9 bases fit TRBD1. The CDR3 length is 19 residues. J was trimmed by 2 bases and V by 4 bases; bases with no gene match: 17. In germline, CDR1 is ENHRY, CDR2 SYGVKD.

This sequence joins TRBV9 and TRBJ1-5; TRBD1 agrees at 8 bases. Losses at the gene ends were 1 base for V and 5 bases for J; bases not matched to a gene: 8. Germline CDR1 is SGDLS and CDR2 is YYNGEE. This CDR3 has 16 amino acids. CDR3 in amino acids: CASSVNFTGGDQPQHF. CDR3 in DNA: TGTGCCAGCAGCGTAAATTTCACAGGGGGGGATCAGCCCCAGCATTTT.

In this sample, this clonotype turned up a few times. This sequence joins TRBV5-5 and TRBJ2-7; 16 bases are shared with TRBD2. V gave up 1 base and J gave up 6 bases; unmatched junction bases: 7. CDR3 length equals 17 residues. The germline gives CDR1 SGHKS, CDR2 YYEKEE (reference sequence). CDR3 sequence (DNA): TGTGCCAGCAGCTTGCCGGGACTAGCGGGGGGGCCGGGCGAGCAGTACGTC. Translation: CASSLPGLAGGPGEQYV.

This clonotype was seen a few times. CDR3 nucleotides: TGTGCCAGTAGTAGCGCGACAGCTCCGGATTGGTCCTACGAGCAGTACTTC. It is translated as CASSSATAPDWSYEQYF. This sequence joins TRBV19 and TRBJ2-7; maybe TRBD1 (5 bases). The V and J ends lost 4 bases and 1 base respectively, with 20 bases between them. This CDR3 contains 17 residues. CDR1 is LNHDA, CDR2 SQIVND, per germline (reference sequence).

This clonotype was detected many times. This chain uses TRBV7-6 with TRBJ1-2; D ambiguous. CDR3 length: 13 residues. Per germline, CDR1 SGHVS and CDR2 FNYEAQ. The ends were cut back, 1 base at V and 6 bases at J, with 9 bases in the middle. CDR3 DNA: TGTGCCAGCAGCTTAGAAGGGATCCATGGCTACACCTTC. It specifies CASSLEGIHGYTF.

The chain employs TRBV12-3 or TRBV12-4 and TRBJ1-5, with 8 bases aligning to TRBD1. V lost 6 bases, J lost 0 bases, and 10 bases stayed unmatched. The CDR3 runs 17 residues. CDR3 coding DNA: TGTGCCAGCAGGACTGACAGGGGCCTTTATAGCAATCAGCCCCAGCATTTT. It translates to CASRTDRGLYSNQPQHF.

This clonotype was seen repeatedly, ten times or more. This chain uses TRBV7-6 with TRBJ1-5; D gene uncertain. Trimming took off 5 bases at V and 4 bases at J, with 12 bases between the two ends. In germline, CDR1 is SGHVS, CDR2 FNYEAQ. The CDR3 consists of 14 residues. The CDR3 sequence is CASSPVAGNQPQHF. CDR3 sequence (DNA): TGTGCCAGCAGCCCCGTTGCCGGAAATCAGCCCCAGCATTTT.

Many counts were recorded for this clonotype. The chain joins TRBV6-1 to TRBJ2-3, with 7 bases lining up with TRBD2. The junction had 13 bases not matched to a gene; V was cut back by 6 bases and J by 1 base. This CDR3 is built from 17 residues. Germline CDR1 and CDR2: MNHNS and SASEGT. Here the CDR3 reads CASRKGWPAGGTDTQYF. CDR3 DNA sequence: TGTGCCAGCAGGAAGGGGTGGCCGGCGGGGGGCACAGATACGCAGTATTTT.

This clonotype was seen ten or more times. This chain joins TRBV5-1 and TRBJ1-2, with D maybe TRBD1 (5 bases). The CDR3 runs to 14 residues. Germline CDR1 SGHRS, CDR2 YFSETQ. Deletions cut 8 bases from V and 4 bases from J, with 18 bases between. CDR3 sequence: CASQPVGASYGYTF. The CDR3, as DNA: TGCGCCAGTCAACCGGTAGGGGCGAGCTATGGCTACACCTTC.

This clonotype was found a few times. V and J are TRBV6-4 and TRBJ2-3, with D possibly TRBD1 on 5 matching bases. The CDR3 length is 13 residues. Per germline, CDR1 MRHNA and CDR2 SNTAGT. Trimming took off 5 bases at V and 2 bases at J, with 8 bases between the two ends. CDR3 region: CASSNRITDTQYF. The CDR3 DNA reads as TGTGCCAGCAGTAACAGGATCACAGATACGCAGTATTTT.

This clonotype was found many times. Written as DNA, the CDR3 is TGTGCCAGCAGCTTAGAACCCTACAGGGGGGATCTTAACTATGGCTACACCTTC. It translates to CASSLEPYRGDLNYGYTF. The chain carries TRBV7-9 and TRBJ1-2; TRBD1 agrees at 8 bases. This CDR3 spans 18 amino acids. From germline, CDR1 is SEHNR and CDR2 FQNEAQ (reference sequence). V lost 1 base, J lost 1 base, and 11 bases stayed unmatched.

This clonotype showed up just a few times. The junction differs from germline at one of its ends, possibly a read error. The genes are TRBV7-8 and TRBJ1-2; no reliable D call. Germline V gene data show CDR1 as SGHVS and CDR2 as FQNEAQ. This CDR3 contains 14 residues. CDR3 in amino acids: CASSLALIREGGDF. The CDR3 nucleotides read TGTGCCAGCAGCTTAGCGCTAATAAGGGAAGGCGGAGACTTC.